These 30 T cell receptor beta chains originate from one sample sequenced in a study of blood T cell repertoires in COVID-19. Method: immunoSEQ multiplex PCR; TCRdb's copy keeps in-frame clones and lacks some. The sample contains about 160,000 clones, under 80% of which appear only once. The sample comprised peripheral blood. These receptors were taken from a man in his 70s with acute or convalescent COVID-19.

V gene TRBV27 combines with J gene TRBJ2-7; D unclear. Germline loops: CDR1 MNHEY, CDR2 SMNVEV (reference sequence). Trimming removed 7 bases from V and 8 bases from J, with 18 bases in between. The CDR3 spans 13 residues. For the CDR3, the DNA is TGTGCCAGCAAGCTAAGTTCAGTAGCCAAGCAGTACTTC. This encodes CASKLSSVAKQYF.

This chain uses TRBV25-1 with TRBJ2-7; tentative D call: TRBD1 (6 bases). Per the germline V gene, CDR1 is MGHDK and CDR2 is SYGVNS. CDR3 length equals 12 residues. Trimming took off 1 base at V and 6 bases at J, with 7 bases between the two ends. CDR3 DNA sequence: TGTGCCAGCAGTGAATCCAGGGGCGAGCAGTACTTC. Translated, it gives CASSESRGEQYF.

The chain combines TRBV5-4 with TRBJ2-1, with 16 bases matching TRBD2. CDR3 size: 17 residues. Germline V CDR1 and CDR2: SGHNT, YYREEE (reference sequence). The V segment lost 4 bases and the J segment 7 bases; nucleotides outside the gene matches: 8. CDR3 sequence (DNA): TGTGCCAGCAGCCCGGGACTAGCGGGAGGGCCCTCGAATGAGCAGTTCTTC. Amino acids: CASSPGLAGGPSNEQFF.

In its sample, this clone was seen once. The chain employs TRBV28 and TRBJ2-7; D unclear. CDR3 length equals 13 residues. CDR1 is MDHEN and CDR2 is SYDVKM in the germline V gene. Deletions cut 8 bases from V and 2 bases from J, with 13 bases between. CDR3 nucleotide sequence: TGTGCCAGCCTCGCGCCGTCCCCCTACGAGCAGTACTTC. Its translation: CASLAPSPYEQYF.

The J gene is TRBJ2-7, the V gene TRBV6-5, with D tentatively TRBD2 (7 bases). From germline, CDR1 is MNHEY and CDR2 SVGAGI. The CDR3 loop spans 15 amino acids. V was pared by 6 bases and J by 5 bases, with 20 bases between. CDR3: CASRLRGGDQNEQYF. Written as DNA, the CDR3 is TGTGCCAGCAGGCTAAGGGGGGGGGATCAGAACGAGCAGTACTTC.

This clone occurred a few times. Here the CDR3 reads CASSPSSYEQYF. CDR3 DNA: TGTGCCAGCAGCCCCAGCTCCTACGAGCAGTACTTC. This chain links TRBV7-9 with TRBJ2-7; unclear D gene. The germline CDR1 and CDR2 sequences are SEHNR and FQNEAQ (reference sequence). This CDR3 has 12 residues. Trimming cost V 5 bases and J 0 bases, with 5 bases left between them.

This sequence joins TRBV24-1 and TRBJ2-2, with 10 bases aligning to TRBD1. The V gene end was trimmed by 7 bases and the J gene end by 6 bases; junction bases not matched to a gene: 7. In germline, CDR1 is KGHDR, CDR2 SFDVKD. The CDR3 spans 15 residues. The CDR3 sequence is CATRETGTGAGELFF. The CDR3 DNA reads TGTGCCACCAGAGAAACCGGGACAGGGGCCGGGGAGCTGTTTTTT.

The chain joins TRBV7-3 to TRBJ2-7; 11 bases match TRBD2. CDR3 size: 16 residues. CDR1 is SGHTA, CDR2 FQGTGA, per germline. J was trimmed by 6 bases and V by 5 bases; bases with no gene match: 12. The CDR3 DNA is TGTGCCAGCAGCCAACTAGCGGGAGTATGGGCACGCGAGCAGTACTTC. Amino acid sequence: CASSQLAGVWAREQYF.

This chain connects TRBV7-2 to TRBJ2-2, with TRBD1 matching 7 bases. Germline values: CDR1 SGHTA, CDR2 FQGNSA. The length of the CDR3 is 16 residues. J lost 5 bases, V lost 5 bases, and 11 bases had no gene match. CDR3 amino acids: CASSPRGPRGTGELFF. The CDR3 coding sequence is TGTGCCAGCAGCCCGAGGGGGCCCCGGGGAACCGGGGAGCTGTTTTTT.

The CDR3 coding sequence is TGTGCCAGCAGTCGGACTAGCGGGGGGGTCTTTAATGAGCAGTTCTTC. This gives the protein CASSRTSGGVFNEQFF. The gene calls are TRBV2 and TRBJ2-1; TRBD2 matches 15 bases. CDR1 SNHLY and CDR2 FYNNEI come from the germline V gene. The CDR3 has 16 residues. V dropped 5 bases and J dropped 7; count of bases not matched to a gene: 6.

The chain employs TRBV5-4 and TRBJ1-3; no reliable D call. Germline CDR1 is SGHNT and CDR2 is YYREEE (reference sequence). Between the trimmed V and J ends, which lost 7 bases and 0 bases, there was a span of 11 bases. The CDR3 length is 14 residues. The chain's CDR3 is CASGNTGSGNTIYF. In nucleotides, the CDR3 is TGTGCCAGCGGCAACACGGGCTCTGGAAACACCATATATTTT.

The rearrangement uses TRBV12-3 or TRBV12-4 and TRBJ1-4; D is perhaps TRBD1 (6 bases). The CDR3 extends over 13 amino acids. The V end was cut by 5 bases, the J end by 8 bases, with 12 bases between. The CDR3 region is CASSTGTHEKLFF. The CDR3 coding sequence is TGTGCCAGCAGTACCGGGACACACGAAAAACTGTTTTTT.

The V call is TRBV3-1 (or the pseudogene TRBV3-2), the J call TRBJ2-3, with 9 bases lining up with TRBD2. CDR3 length: 17 residues. V trimming: 0 bases; J trimming: 0 bases; junction bases outside the gene matches: 4. Germline CDR1 LGHDT, CDR2 YNNKEL (reference sequence). CDR3 DNA sequence: TGTGCCAGCAGCCAAGATGACCTAGCGGGGAGCACAGATACGCAGTATTTT. This codes for CASSQDDLAGSTDTQYF.

The chain employs TRBV24-1 and TRBJ2-2; 8 bases agree with TRBD1. The CDR3 totals 16 residues. CDR1 is KGHDR, CDR2 SFDVKD, per germline. The V segment lost 4 bases and the J segment 1 base; nucleotides outside the gene matches: 4. CDR3 amino acids: CATSETGTGNTGELFF. CDR3 bases: TGTGCCACCAGTGAAACCGGGACAGGGAACACCGGGGAGCTGTTTTTT.

The J gene is TRBJ1-2, the V gene TRBV7-9; D may be TRBD1 (6 bases). The CDR3 extends over 14 amino acids. CDR1 is SEHNR, CDR2 FQNEAQ, per germline (reference sequence). V lost 4 bases, J lost 8 bases, and 17 bases lay in between. In DNA form, the CDR3 reads TGTGCCAGCAGCTCCAGGGGTTCAGTGTTCGGCTACACCTTC. Translating it yields CASSSRGSVFGYTF.

V and J are TRBV5-3 and TRBJ1-1, with 7 bases matching TRBD1. TRBV5-3 counts as an open reading frame of uncertain function. The CDR3 is 14 residues long. J gave up 0 bases and V 7 bases, and 6 bases lay outside the gene matches. The CDR3 protein is CARRIGGLNTEAFF. The CDR3 DNA reads TGTGCCAGACGTATAGGGGGCCTGAACACTGAAGCTTTCTTT.

This sequence joins TRBV9 and TRBJ2-5, with a tentative D call TRBD1 (6 bases). The CDR3 extends over 16 amino acids. Between the trimmed V and J ends, which lost 3 bases and 3 bases, there was a span of 18 bases. Germline V gene sequence: CDR1 SGDLS, CDR2 YYNGEE. The CDR3 here is CASSGQTGQREETQYF. The CDR3 region has the DNA TGTGCCAGCAGCGGTCAGACAGGCCAAAGGGAAGAGACCCAGTACTTC.

This clone was seen only once. This chain joins TRBV10-2 and TRBJ2-2; weak D call: TRBD2 (5 bases). The CDR3 contains 15 residues. Germline values: CDR1 WSHSY, CDR2 SAAADI. Deletions cut 2 bases from V and 2 bases from J, with 9 bases between. This CDR3 is CASSEVGRNTGELFF. The DNA for the CDR3 is TGCGCCAGCAGTGAGGTTGGGAGAAACACCGGGGAGCTGTTTTTT.

The chain links TRBV19 to TRBJ1-2; a possible D gene is TRBD1 (6 bases). CDR1 is LNHDA, CDR2 SQIVND, per germline (reference sequence). The V gene lost 5 bases and the J gene lost 1 base, with 14 bases spanning the gap. This CDR3 region has 15 residues. The CDR3 nucleotides read TGTGCCAGTAGTCACCCAAGGACAGTTAACTATGGCTACACCTTC. Translating it yields CASSHPRTVNYGYTF.

This clone was seen more than once but under ten times. This chain joins TRBV12-3 or TRBV12-4 and TRBJ2-7, with TRBD1 matching 7 bases. CDR3 length equals 13 residues. V shed 6 bases and J 2 bases; nucleotides not matched to a gene: 4. The CDR3 is CASSRDSTYEQYF. The CDR3, as DNA: TGTGCCAGCAGCCGGGACAGTACCTACGAGCAGTACTTC.

This chain uses TRBV5-4 with TRBJ2-7; 7 bases align to TRBD1. The CDR3 sequence is 14 residues long. The junction had 8 bases not matched to a gene; V was cut back by 5 bases and J by 3 bases. CDR1 is SGHNT and CDR2 is YYREEE in the germline V gene (reference sequence). The CDR3: CASRRTGDLYEQYF. CDR3 coding DNA: TGTGCCAGCAGACGAACAGGGGACCTCTACGAGCAGTACTTC.

The V call is TRBV5-1, the J call TRBJ2-7; 8 nucleotides match TRBD2. V was clipped by 4 bases and J by 6 bases; unmatched bases: 12. Per germline, CDR1 SGHRS and CDR2 YFSETQ. This CDR3 comprises 15 residues. CDR3 bases: TGCGCCAGCAGCGGTCGTATTAGCGGGGTGGGCGAGCAGTACTTC. The encoded protein is CASSGRISGVGEQYF.

The chain combines TRBV4-2 with TRBJ1-3, with D unclear. The CDR3 contains 16 residues. V lost 1 base and J lost 4, with 14 bases in between. Germline V CDR1 and CDR2: LGHNA, YNFKEQ. CDR3 in amino acids: CASSQGRSLAGNTIYF. The CDR3 DNA is TGTGCCAGCAGCCAAGGTAGAAGTCTTGCCGGAAACACCATATATTTT.

This rearrangement joins TRBV7-9 to TRBJ2-2; D perhaps matches TRBD2 (5 bases). The CDR3 runs to 13 residues. CDR1 and CDR2 from the germline V gene are SEHNR and FQNEAQ (reference sequence). V gave up 1 base and J gave up 6 bases, with 6 bases separating them. Written as DNA, the CDR3 is TGTGCCAGCAGCTTAGTCGGGGCCGGGGAGCTGTTTTTT. It is translated as CASSLVGAGELFF.

As for this clone: One end of the junction does not line up with germline, which may come from a read error. This rearrangement joins TRBV9 to TRBJ2-7; 7 nucleotides match TRBD1. Germline values: CDR1 SGDLS, CDR2 YYNGEE. The CDR3 consists of 15 residues. CDR3: CASSPRQGSSHEQYF. The CDR3 DNA reads TGTGCCAGCAGCCCCCGACAGGGATCCTCCCACGAGCAGTACTTC.

This clone turned up a few times. The chain employs TRBV19 and TRBJ2-5; 7 bases are shared with TRBD2. The germline V gene has CDR1 LNHDA and CDR2 SQIVND (reference sequence). The CDR3 runs to 14 residues. The ends lost 6 bases at V and 4 bases at J; junction bases unmatched: 8. The DNA for the CDR3 is TGTGCCAGTAGGCCGGGGGGTCCCGGAGAGACCCAGTACTTC. Encoded protein: CASRPGGPGETQYF. Complete variable domain (other parts from reference TRBV19 and TRBJ2-5): DGGITQSPKYLFRKEGQNVTLSCEQNLNHDAMYWYRQDPGQGLRLIYYSQIVNDFQKGDIAEGYSVSREKKESFPLTVTSAQKNPTAFYLCASRPGGPGETQYFGPGTRLLVL.

The rearrangement joins TRBV13 to TRBJ2-3, with 9 bases fitting TRBD2. The trim removed 5 bases at V and 1 base at J, leaving 4 bases unmatched. Germline V CDR1 and CDR2: PRHDT, FYEKMQ (reference sequence). The CDR3 extends over 15 amino acids. Here the CDR3 DNA reads TGTGCCAGCAGCCCCAGACTAGCGGGCACAGATACGCAGTATTTT. This gives the protein CASSPRLAGTDTQYF.

J is TRBJ2-7 and V is TRBV5-1; 9 bases map to TRBD2. The V and J ends lost 4 bases and 6 bases, in that order; junction bases with no gene match: 8. Germline values: CDR1 SGHRS, CDR2 YFSETQ. There are 14 residues in the CDR3. The CDR3 DNA reads as TGCGCCAGCAGCCCCGTAGCGGGAGTGGGCGAGCAGTACTTC. This translates into CASSPVAGVGEQYF.

The chain carries TRBV7-6 and TRBJ2-7; 14 bases line up with TRBD2. J gave up 3 bases and V 4 bases, and 2 bases lay outside the gene matches. CDR1 and CDR2 (germline): SGHVS, FNYEAQ. The length of the CDR3 is 15 residues. CDR3 loop: CASSSGTSGSYEQYF. Written as DNA, the CDR3 is TGTGCCAGCAGCTCCGGGACTAGCGGGAGCTACGAGCAGTACTTC. The full variable domain, rest sourced from reference TRBV7-6 and TRBJ2-7, is GAGVSQSPRYKVTKRGQDVALRCDPISGHVSLYWYRQALGQGPEFLTYFNYEAQQDKSGLPNDRFSAERPEGSISTLTIQRTEQRDSAMYRCASSSGTSGSYEQYFGPGTRLTVT.

The gene calls are TRBV12-5 and TRBJ2-1; 7 bases match TRBD1. There are 14 residues in the CDR3. Germline values: CDR1 LGHNT, CDR2 FRNRAP. J gave up 1 base and V 5 bases, and 2 bases lay outside the gene matches. Here the CDR3 DNA reads TGTGCTAGTGGTGGGACAGAATCCTACAATGAGCAGTTCTTC. This gives the protein CASGGTESYNEQFF.